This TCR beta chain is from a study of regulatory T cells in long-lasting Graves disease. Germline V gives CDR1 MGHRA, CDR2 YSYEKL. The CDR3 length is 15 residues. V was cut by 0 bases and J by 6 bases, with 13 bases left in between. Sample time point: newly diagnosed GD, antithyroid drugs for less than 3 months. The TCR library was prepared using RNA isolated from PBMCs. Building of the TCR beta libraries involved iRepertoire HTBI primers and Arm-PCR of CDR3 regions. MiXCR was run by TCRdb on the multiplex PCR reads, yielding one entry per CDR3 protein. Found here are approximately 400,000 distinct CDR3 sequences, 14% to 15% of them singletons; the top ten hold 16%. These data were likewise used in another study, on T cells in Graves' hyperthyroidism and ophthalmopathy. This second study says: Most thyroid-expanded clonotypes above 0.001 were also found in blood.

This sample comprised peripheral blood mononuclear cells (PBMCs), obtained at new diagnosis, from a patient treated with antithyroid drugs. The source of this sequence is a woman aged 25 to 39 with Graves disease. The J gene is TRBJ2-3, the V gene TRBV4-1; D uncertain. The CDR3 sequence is CASSQDQRFGDTQYF. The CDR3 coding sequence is TGCGCCAGCAGCCAAGACCAAAGATTCGGGGATACGCAGTATTTT.